Shown below are 9 T cell receptor beta chains from a single sample sequenced in a study of T-cell memory formation after mild COVID-19. TCRdb reprocessed the 5' RACE reads via MiXCR and lists one record per CDR3 protein. The sample lists approximately 300,000 distinct CDR3 sequences; 15% to 20% were seen once. The sequenced sample was PBMCs or a T cell subset sorted from them (not recorded which). These receptors originate from a man younger than 35 who had mild COVID-19 (a few samples of this study predate the infection). Cell type and time point are not known.

This clonotype has ten or more counts. The rearrangement links TRBV29-1 to TRBJ1-1; D not resolved. Trimming pared 5 bases from V and 4 bases from J, leaving 14 bases between. The CDR3 extends over 13 amino acids. Germline V gives CDR1 SQVTM, CDR2 ANQGSEA. The CDR3 bases are TGCAGCGTTCGGTCTCTCGGAAGCACTGAAGCTTTCTTT. Protein: CSVRSLGSTEAFF.

This clonotype has just a few counts. The chain joins TRBV18 to TRBJ1-4, with unresolved D. Deletions cut 6 bases from V and 8 bases from J, with 13 bases between. The CDR3 is 13 amino acids. The germline gives CDR1 KGHSH, CDR2 LQKENI. The CDR3 DNA reads TGTGCCAGCTCGAGCCCTACGAGGGAAAAACTGTTTTTT. Its translation is CASSSPTREKLFF. The full variable domain, with the rest looked up from reference TRBV18 and TRBJ1-4, is NAGVMQNPRHLVRRRGQEARLRCSPMKGHSHVYWYRQLPEEGLKFMVYLQKENIIDESGMPKERFSAEFPKEGPSILRIQQVVRGDSAAYFCASSSPTREKLFFGSGTQLSVL.

The chain is built from TRBV5-1 and TRBJ1-3, with 7 bases that match TRBD1. With V trimmed by 0 bases and J by 8 bases, 17 bases remained unmatched. Germline-derived CDR1 and CDR2 are SGHRS and YFSETQ. The CDR3 runs to 18 residues. CDR3 coding DNA: TGCGCCAGCAGCTTGGCTCTTCGTGGAGGGGGCAATGCGGACACCATATATTTT. Amino acid sequence: CASSLALRGGGNADTIYF.

This clonotype came up a few times. This chain links TRBV3-1 with TRBJ2-5; 11 bases align to TRBD1. The CDR3 loop spans 13 amino acids. Germline V gene sequence: CDR1 LGHDT, CDR2 YNNKEL (reference sequence). The junction had 4 bases not matched to a gene; V was cut back by 8 bases and J by 5 bases. In nucleotides, the CDR3 is TGTGCCAGCCGGACAGGGGGCCGGGAGACCCAGTACTTC. It yields the protein CASRTGGRETQYF.

This clonotype occurred a few times. This rearrangement joins TRBV7-9 to TRBJ2-1; 10 nucleotides agree with TRBD1. The CDR3 is 16 residues long. The J segment lost 8 bases and the V segment lost 6 bases, leaving 13 bases of the junction unmatched. Looked up from germline, CDR1 is SEHNR and CDR2 is FQNEAQ (reference sequence). CDR3 loop: CASRSLTGTGADEQFF. In DNA, the CDR3 is TGTGCCAGCAGGTCCCTCACCGGGACAGGGGCTGATGAGCAGTTCTTC.

The chain is built from TRBV27 and TRBJ2-1, with D perhaps matching TRBD1 or TRBD2 (5 bases each). CDR1 is MNHEY, CDR2 SMNVEV, per germline (reference sequence). This CDR3 comprises 14 residues. With 7 bases removed from V and 4 bases from J, the gap between germline ends came to 14 bases. The CDR3 region has the DNA TGTGCCAGCAAATGGACATCGGGATACAATGAGCAGTTCTTC. Amino acid sequence: CASKWTSGYNEQFF.

In its sample, this clonotype was seen many times. The genes are TRBV10-3 and TRBJ2-1; 10 nucleotides line up with TRBD1. The junction had 5 bases not matched to a gene; V was cut back by 0 bases and J by 3 bases. This CDR3 has 17 amino acids. The germline V gene has CDR1 ENHRY and CDR2 SYGVKD. The CDR3 region is CAISESIGDRGYNEQFF. The CDR3 DNA reads as TGTGCCATCAGTGAGTCAATAGGGGACAGGGGCTACAATGAGCAGTTCTTC.

In this sample, this clonotype turned up many times. The chain is built from TRBV27 and TRBJ2-3, with unresolved D. The CDR3 spans 11 residues. The germline V and J ends were trimmed by 8 bases and 6 bases, with 9 bases remaining between them. Germline-derived CDR1 and CDR2 are MNHEY and SMNVEV (reference sequence). The CDR3 protein is CASRLGDTQYF. CDR3 in DNA: TGTGCCAGCCGATTGGGGGATACGCAGTATTTT.

This clonotype was recorded a few times. The genes are TRBV20-1 and TRBJ2-1; 10 bases are shared with TRBD2. In germline, CDR1 is DFQATT, CDR2 SNEGSKA (reference sequence). CDR3 size: 15 residues. The V and J ends lost 5 bases and 7 bases, in that order; junction bases with no gene match: 11. CDR3 residues: CSAGGWASGGNEQFF. The CDR3 DNA follows: TGCAGTGCTGGGGGTTGGGCTAGCGGGGGAAATGAGCAGTTCTTC.